The present T cell receptor beta chain was sequenced within a study of cytomegalovirus exposure and HLA in healthy donors. The CDR3 is 14 residues long. J gave up 3 bases and V 6 bases, and 3 bases lay outside the gene matches. Per the germline V gene, CDR1 is LNHDA and CDR2 is SQIVND (reference sequence). Only in-frame clones appear in the TCRdb table, and some are missing; sequencing was by immunoSEQ multiplex PCR. The sample lists some 130,000 clones; roughly nine tenths were seen once. The source material was PBMCs. This clonotype was sampled from a woman aged 18-29 years in good health and CMV-seronegative. The V gene is TRBV19, the J gene TRBJ2-2, with 8 bases that match TRBD1. The CDR3 loop is CASSMTGDTGELFF. The CDR3 DNA sequence: TGTGCCAGTAGCATGACAGGGGACACCGGGGAGCTGTTTTTT.